This TCR beta chain was identified during a study of vaccination and CD4 T cells after COVID-19. Germline V gene data show CDR1 as DFQATT and CDR2 as SNEGSKA (reference sequence). The CDR3 sequence is 14 residues long. With V trimmed by 4 bases and J by 3 bases, 3 bases remained unmatched. MiXCR was run by TCRdb on the PCR reads, yielding one entry per CDR3 protein. The data hold 20,000 to 25,000 distinct CDR3 sequences, with around 58% observed a single time. As regards this clonotype: Its antigen is not identified.

Overall study results and limits: Convalescent patients saw a median around 86% of their reactive clones show up only after vaccination.

The sequenced sample was CD4+ T cells from blood, obtained before SARS-CoV-2 vaccination. The sequence was obtained from a human donor who had recovered from COVID-19. The rearrangement joins TRBV20-1 to TRBJ2-7, with 13 bases that match TRBD2. This CDR3 reads CSAKRLAGGYEQYF. The DNA of the CDR3 is TGCAGTGCTAAACGACTAGCGGGAGGCTACGAGCAGTACTTC.